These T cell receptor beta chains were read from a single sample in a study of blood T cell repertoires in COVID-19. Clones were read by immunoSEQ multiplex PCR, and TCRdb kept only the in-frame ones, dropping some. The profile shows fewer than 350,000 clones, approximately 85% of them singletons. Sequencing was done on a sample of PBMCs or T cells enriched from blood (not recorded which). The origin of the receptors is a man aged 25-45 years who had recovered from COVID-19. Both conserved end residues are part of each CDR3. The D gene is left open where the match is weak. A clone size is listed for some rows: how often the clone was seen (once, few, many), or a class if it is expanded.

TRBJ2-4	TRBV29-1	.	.	TGCAGCGTTGTCCAGGGTACGGGAGCCAAAAACATTCAGTACTTC	CSVVQGTGAKNIQYF
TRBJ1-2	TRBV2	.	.	TGTGCCAGCAGTGACGGTCTGAACTATGGCTACACCTTC	CASSDGLNYGYTF
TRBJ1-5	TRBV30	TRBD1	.	TGTGCCTGGAGTGGGGGACAGCCTTCGCGCAATCAGCCCCAGCATTTT	CAWSGGQPSRNQPQHF
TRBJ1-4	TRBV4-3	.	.	TGCGCCAGCAGCCAAGATACAACCGCAACTAATGAAAAACTGTTTTTT	CASSQDTTATNEKLFF
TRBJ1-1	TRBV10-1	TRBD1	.	TGCGCCAGCAGTGACCGGGGACAGGGGAACACTGAAGCTTTCTTT	CASSDRGQGNTEAFF
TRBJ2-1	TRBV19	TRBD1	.	TGTGCCAGTAGTGACCGGACAGGGGGCTACCCACACGATGAGCAGTTCTTC	CASSDRTGGYPHDEQFF
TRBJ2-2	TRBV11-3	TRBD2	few	TGTGCCAGCAGCGACCGTGCCGGGGGGGCCGGCGGGGAGCTGTTTTTT	CASSDRAGGAGGELFF
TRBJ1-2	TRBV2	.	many	TGTGCCAGCAGTGAAGCGGGGGGGATAAGCGGCTACACCTTC	CASSEAGGISGYTF
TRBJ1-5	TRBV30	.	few	TGTGCCTGGAGTATGGGGGGAGGAGCCCAGCATTTT	CAWSMGGGAQHF
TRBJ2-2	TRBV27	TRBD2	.	TGTGCCAGCAGTTTAACAGCCGGGACTAGCGGGGATCGCGCGACCGGGGAGCTGTTTTTT	CASSLTAGTSGDRATGELFF
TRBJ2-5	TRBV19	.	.	TGTGCCAGTAGTATAGATTTGGAGGAGACCCAGTACTTC	CASSIDLEETQYF
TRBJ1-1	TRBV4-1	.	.	TGCGCCAGCAGCCGTCAGGGGTCGGGCACTGAAGCTTTCTTT	CASSRQGSGTEAFF
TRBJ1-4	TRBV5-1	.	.	TGCGCCAGCAGCTTGGGACAGCCGAATGAAAAACTGTTTTTT	CASSLGQPNEKLFF
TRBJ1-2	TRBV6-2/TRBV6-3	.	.	TGTGCCAGCAGTTACTCGAATCGACAGCCACTATTCAGCTATGGCTACACCTTC	CASSYSNRQPLFSYGYTF
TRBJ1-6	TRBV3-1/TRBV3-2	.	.	TGTGCCAGCAGCCAGAGCACTACCGCGCCACCCCTCCACTTT	CASSQSTTAPPLHF
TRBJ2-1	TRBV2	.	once	TGTGCCAGCAGTGTAACAGGAGCGAGGCATGAGCAGTTCTTC	CASSVTGARHEQFF
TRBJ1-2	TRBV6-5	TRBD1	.	TGTGCCAGCAGTTACGCGGACAGGAACTATGGCTACACCTTC	CASSYADRNYGYTF
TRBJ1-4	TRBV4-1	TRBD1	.	TGCGCCAGCAGCCCCGGGGACAGAACAACTAATGAAAAACTGTTTTTT	CASSPGDRTTNEKLFF
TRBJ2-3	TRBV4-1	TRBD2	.	TGCGCCAGCAGCCAAGGCCGACTAGCGGGGGGGAAGCCACCTTGGACAGATACGCAGTATTTT	CASSQGRLAGGKPPWTDTQYF
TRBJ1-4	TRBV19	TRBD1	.	TGTGCCAGTAGTACGGGACAGACTACGGTTGTTGAAAAACTGTTTTTT	CASSTGQTTVVEKLFF
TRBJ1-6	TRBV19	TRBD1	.	TGTGCCAGTAGTCTGGGACAGGGTTCAAATTCACCCCTCCACTTT	CASSLGQGSNSPLHF
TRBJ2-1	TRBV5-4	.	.	TGTGCCAGCAGCTTGGGTTCGCGGGCCCTTACGAATGAGCAGTTCTTC	CASSLGSRALTNEQFF
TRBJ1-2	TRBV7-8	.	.	TGTGCCAGCAGCTCCCGCCTCCGTACTCCAGGGAGGAATGGCTACACCTTC	CASSSRLRTPGRNGYTF
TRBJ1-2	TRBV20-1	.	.	TGCAGTGCTAGTTTGAGGGTTTGGCACTATGGCTACACCTTC	CSASLRVWHYGYTF
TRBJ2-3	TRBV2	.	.	TGTGCCAGCGTACTCGAGCGACTGGATACGCAGTATTTT	CASVLERLDTQYF
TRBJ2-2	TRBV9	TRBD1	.	TGTGCCAGCAGCGTGCAAGGCCCGGACAGGGCGAACACCGGGGAGCTGTTTTTT	CASSVQGPDRANTGELFF
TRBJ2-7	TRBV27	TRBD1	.	TGTGCCAGCAGTTCTATAGCCTATAAGGGGGCGGGTCGGTACGAGCAGTACTTC	CASSSIAYKGAGRYEQYF
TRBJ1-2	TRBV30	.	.	TGTGCCTGGAGTGTCGAGGCTAACTATGGCTACACCTTC	CAWSVEANYGYTF
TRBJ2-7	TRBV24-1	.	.	TGTGCCACCAGTGATTCAAACAGGGAGAACGAGCAGTACTTC	CATSDSNRENEQYF
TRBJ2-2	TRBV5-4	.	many	TGTGCCAGCAGCTTACCCTCGCCGGGGGGCTTCGGGGAGCTGTTTTTT	CASSLPSPGGFGELFF
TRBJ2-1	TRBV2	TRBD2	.	TGTGCCAGCAGAACTAGCGGGGGCCCCTACAATGAGCAGTTCTTC	CASRTSGGPYNEQFF
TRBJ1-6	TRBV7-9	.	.	TGTGCCAGCAGCTTATCGGGGGTAGGGTCACCCCTCCACTTT	CASSLSGVGSPLHF
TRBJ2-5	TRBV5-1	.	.	TGCGCCAGCAGCTTGGACCCCGGGTCCGCCGAGACCCAGTACTTC	CASSLDPGSAETQYF
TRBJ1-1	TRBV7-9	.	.	TGTGCCAGCAGCTACAGGGAAGTCACTGAAGCTTTCTTT	CASSYREVTEAFF
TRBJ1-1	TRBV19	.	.	TGTGCCACCTTCGGCACAGGTAGGACTGAAGCTTTCTTT	CATFGTGRTEAFF
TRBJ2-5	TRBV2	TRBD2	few	TGTGCCGGCGGGACTAGCGATTTAGAGACCCAGTACTTC	CAGGTSDLETQYF
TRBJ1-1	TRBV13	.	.	TGTGCCAGCAGCTTAGTGGTCAGCACTGAAGCTTTCTTT	CASSLVVSTEAFF
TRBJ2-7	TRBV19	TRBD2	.	TGTGCCAGTAGTACCCGTGGAGCGGGGGGGAAAGAGCAGTACTTC	CASSTRGAGGKEQYF
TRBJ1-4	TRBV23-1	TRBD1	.	TGCGCCAGCAGTTTCCGACAGGGGGAGCCTAATGAAAAACTGTTTTTT	CASSFRQGEPNEKLFF
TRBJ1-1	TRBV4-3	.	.	TGCGCCAGCAGCCAAGATGCGCAGGGTGCCACTGAAGCTTTCTTT	CASSQDAQGATEAFF
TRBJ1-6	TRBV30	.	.	TGTGCCTGGAGCCGTGGGCAGAATAATTCACCCCTCCACTTT	CAWSRGQNNSPLHF
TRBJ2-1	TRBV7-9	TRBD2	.	TGTGCCAGCAGGAGGAAGGCTAGCGGGAGAATCAATGAGCAGTTCTTC	CASRRKASGRINEQFF
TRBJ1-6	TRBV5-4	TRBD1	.	TGTGCCAGCAGGCGGGACAGCCTATCATCACCCCTCCACTTT	CASRRDSLSSPLHF